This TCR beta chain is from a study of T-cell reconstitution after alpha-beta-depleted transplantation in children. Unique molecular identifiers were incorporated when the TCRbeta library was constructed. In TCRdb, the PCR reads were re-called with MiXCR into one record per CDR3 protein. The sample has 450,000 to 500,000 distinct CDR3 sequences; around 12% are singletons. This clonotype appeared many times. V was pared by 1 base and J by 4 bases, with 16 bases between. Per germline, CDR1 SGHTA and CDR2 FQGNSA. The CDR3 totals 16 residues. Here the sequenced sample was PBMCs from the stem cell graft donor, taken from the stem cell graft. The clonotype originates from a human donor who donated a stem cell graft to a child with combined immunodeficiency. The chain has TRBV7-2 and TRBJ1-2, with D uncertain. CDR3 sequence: CASSLVSSTVGYGYTF. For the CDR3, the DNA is TGTGCCAGCAGCTTAGTATCGTCAACCGTCGGCTATGGCTACACCTTC.